The 18 T cell receptor beta chains listed next were all sequenced from one sample in a study of beta chain features in type 1 diabetes. Findings of the study overall: Within each of all four CD4+ subsets, Type 1 diabetes patients had TCRB CDR3s that were moderately but significantly shorter.

TCRB transcripts that were expressed got sequenced, as all of the isolated RNA had been reverse transcribed. TCRdb's table, derived via immunoSEQ multiplex PCR, lists solely in-frame clones and lacks some. The sample includes about 160,000 clones, roughly 9% of them seen just once. These TCRs' antigens remain unknown. The material sequenced was central memory CD4+ T cells from blood. Receptors were obtained from a woman aged 25-40 years with type 1 diabetes.

V usage is TRBV6-5 and J usage is TRBJ1-1, with D possibly being TRBD1 (6 bases). Germline V gene data show CDR1 as MNHEY and CDR2 as SVGAGI. CDR3 size: 13 residues. Trimming took off 11 bases at V and 1 base at J, with 14 bases between the two ends. For the CDR3, the DNA is TGTGCCGCCAACAGGGAGTGGAACACTGAAGCTTTCTTT. Amino acids: CAANREWNTEAFF.

The chain joins TRBV19 to TRBJ2-7; D is unresolved. Looked up from germline, CDR1 is LNHDA and CDR2 is SQIVND (reference sequence). The length of the CDR3 is 14 residues. Trimming cost V 7 bases and J 1 base, with 14 bases left between them. CDR3 sequence (DNA): TGTGCCAGTAAAGCTGGAGATAGGTCCTACGAGCAGTACTTC. This encodes CASKAGDRSYEQYF.

This rearrangement joins TRBV5-1 to TRBJ2-7, with a weak D call TRBD1 (5 bases). Germline V CDR1 and CDR2: SGHRS, YFSETQ. V was clipped by 0 bases and J by 1 base, with 8 bases between them. This CDR3 is 14 amino acids long. CDR3 sequence (DNA): TGCGCCAGCAGCTTGGTGCAGGGTTCCTACGAGCAGTACTTC. Encoded protein: CASSLVQGSYEQYF.

CDR3 coding DNA: TGTGCCAGCGGTAGGTGGCAGGGGATCATGAACACTGAAGCTTTCTTT. This encodes CASGRWQGIMNTEAFF. This sequence joins TRBV7-9 and TRBJ1-1; TRBD1 is a possible D gene (6 bases). Germline CDR1 and CDR2: SEHNR and FQNEAQ (reference sequence). The CDR3 length is 16 residues. Trimming took 8 bases from V and 0 from J, leaving 19 bases between them.

This chain connects TRBV9 to TRBJ1-1; TRBD1 aligns across 7 bases. J gave up 13 bases and V 6 bases, and 18 bases lay outside the gene matches. Germline CDR1 reads SGDLS; CDR2 reads YYNGEE. The CDR3 has 14 residues. DNA of the CDR3: TGTGCCAGCACCCTAGACAGGGCCGGTCACGCTCTTTTCTTT. Encoded protein: CASTLDRAGHALFF.

There are a few counts of this clone. This chain links TRBV5-1 with TRBJ2-5; no clear D. V was trimmed by 0 bases and J by 2 bases, leaving 5 bases between them. CDR3 size: 13 residues. Germline values: CDR1 SGHRS, CDR2 YFSETQ. The CDR3 sequence is CASSLAVQETQYF. In DNA, the CDR3 is TGCGCCAGCAGCTTGGCAGTACAAGAGACCCAGTACTTC.

V and J are TRBV19 and TRBJ2-2; 10 bases fit TRBD1. The CDR3 consists of 14 residues. Per the germline V gene, CDR1 is LNHDA and CDR2 is SQIVND (reference sequence). Losses at the gene ends were 7 bases for V and 6 bases for J; bases not matched to a gene: 5. In nucleotides, the CDR3 is TGTGCCAGTAATTGGGACAGGGGAGCCGGGGAGCTGTTTTTT. Its translation: CASNWDRGAGELFF.

This chain uses TRBV15 with TRBJ2-7; possible D gene TRBD1, 5 bases. Germline V gene data show CDR1 as LNHNV and CDR2 as YYDKDF (reference sequence). Trimming pared 4 bases from V and 5 bases from J, leaving 15 bases between. The CDR3 contains 14 residues. The CDR3 bases are TGTGCCACCAGCATCGCCCAGGGCTACAACGAGCAGTACTTC. The encoded protein is CATSIAQGYNEQYF.

The chain uses TRBV21-1 and TRBJ2-1; the table names TRBD1, a call not compared with the DNA. TRBV21-1 represents a pseudogene. This CDR3 has 13 amino acids. CDR3 residues: CASPETGNNEQFF. The DNA for the CDR3 is TGTGCCAGTCCTGAGACAGGGAACAATGAGCAGTTCTTC.

The DNA for the CDR3 is TGTGCCAGCAGCCTACTGGGACAGGAGATATCTGGCTACACCTTC. Translating gives CASSLLGQEISGYTF. V is TRBV7-9 and J is TRBJ1-2, with 8 positions matching TRBD1. CDR1 is SEHNR, CDR2 FQNEAQ, per germline (reference sequence). After removal of 5 bases from V and 7 bases from J, the junction contained 12 bases not matched to a gene. The CDR3 loop spans 15 amino acids.

In its sample, this clone was seen a few times. This rearrangement joins TRBV29-1 to TRBJ1-2; the match to TRBD1 covers 10 bases. The CDR3 consists of 15 residues. CDR1 SQVTM and CDR2 ANQGSEA come from the germline V gene. V lost 5 bases to trimming and J lost 1 base; unmatched junction nucleotides: 7. For the CDR3, the DNA is TGCAGCGTTCCGACAGGGGGCATAAGTAACTATGGCTACACCTTC. It translates to CSVPTGGISNYGYTF.

The V gene is TRBV10-2, the J gene TRBJ1-1, with D possibly being TRBD1 (6 bases). V was trimmed by 6 bases and J by 8 bases, leaving 13 bases between them. Per germline, CDR1 WSHSY and CDR2 SAAADI. The CDR3 length is 12 residues. The CDR3: CASSATGLEAFF. CDR3 nucleotides: TGCGCCAGCAGCGCCACAGGGCTCGAAGCTTTCTTT.

J is TRBJ1-1 and V is TRBV18; tentative D call: TRBD1 (6 bases). With 2 bases removed from V and 5 bases from J, the gap between germline ends came to 15 bases. The CDR3 has 15 amino acids. Germline CDR1 reads KGHSH; CDR2 reads LQKENI. The DNA for the CDR3 is TGTGCCAGCTCACCAAGGACAGAGTCGGGGACTGAAGCTTTCTTT. It specifies CASSPRTESGTEAFF. Supplemented by reference TRBV18 and TRBJ1-1, the full variable domain reads NAGVMQNPRHLVRRRGQEARLRCSPMKGHSHVYWYRQLPEEGLKFMVYLQKENIIDESGMPKERFSAEFPKEGPSILRIQQVVRGDSAAYFCASSPRTESGTEAFFGQGTRLTVV.

This clone has at least ten counts. The rearrangement links TRBV7-2 to TRBJ2-1; 9 bases line up with TRBD2. Germline lookup yields CDR1 SGHTA and CDR2 FQGNSA. This CDR3 region has 15 residues. Trimming took 6 bases from V and 6 from J; bases not matched to a gene: 9. The DNA of the CDR3 is TGTGCCAGCAGGCTAGTTAGCGGGAGAGGCAATGAGCAGTTCTTC. Translating it yields CASRLVSGRGNEQFF. The full variable domain, in which reference TRBV7-2 and TRBJ2-1 provide the parts outside the CDR3, is GAGVSQSPSNKVTEKGKDVELRCDPISGHTALYWYRQSLGQGLEFLIYFQGNSAPDKSGLPSDRFSAERTGGSVSTLTIQRTQQEDSAVYLCASRLVSGRGNEQFFGPGTRLTVL.

The rearrangement joins TRBV29-1 to TRBJ2-3; TRBD1 agrees at 9 bases. This CDR3 comprises 13 residues. The V gene end was trimmed by 7 bases and the J gene end by 6 bases; junction bases not matched to a gene: 8. Germline V gene lookup returns CDR1 SQVTM and CDR2 ANQGSEA. The CDR3 protein is CSADGQGTDTQYF. CDR3 nucleotide sequence: TGCAGCGCCGATGGACAGGGGACGGATACGCAGTATTTT.

This clone turned up a few times. The DNA of the CDR3 is TGTGCCAGTAGTCTAACAGGGATGGAAGGCTACACCTTC. Amino acid sequence: CASSLTGMEGYTF. The chain is built from TRBV19 and TRBJ1-2; D is perhaps TRBD1 (6 bases). The CDR3 is 13 residues long. In germline, CDR1 is LNHDA, CDR2 SQIVND (reference sequence). The V gene lost 5 bases and the J gene lost 8 bases, with 15 bases spanning the gap.

The CDR3 DNA reads TGTGCCAGCAGCCAAGAACCTAGCGGGAGCTCCTACAATGAGCAGTTCTTC. Encoded protein: CASSQEPSGSSYNEQFF. V usage is TRBV4-2 and J usage is TRBJ2-1; 10 nucleotides match TRBD2. CDR1 and CDR2 from the germline V gene are LGHNA and YNFKEQ. Trimming cost V 0 bases and J 0 bases; bases outside gene matches: 2. This CDR3 is built from 17 residues.

V gene TRBV5-1 combines with J gene TRBJ1-5, with D possibly matching TRBD1 (6 bases). V lost 0 bases and J lost 3, with 7 bases in between. This CDR3 region has 14 residues. Germline CDR1 reads SGHRS; CDR2 reads YFSETQ. Here the CDR3 reads CASSLAGDNQPQHF. CDR3 nucleotides: TGCGCCAGCAGCTTGGCAGGGGACAATCAGCCCCAGCATTTT.